The clone carrying this T cell receptor (beta chain) was detected ten times or more. MiXCR, run by TCRdb on the RACE reads, gives a single entry per CDR3 protein. This sample has under 50,000 distinct CDR3 sequences, with roughly 13% found just once. The data derive from a study of human T cells and chemical hapten exposure. At the level of the study: Sensitization used 2% DPC on 2 cm by 2 cm upper inner arm skin. Patch tests containing 0.01% DPC, applied to the upper back, were read at 6 days.

Time point reported: patch test 3, about 24 weeks after DPC sensitization. Specified treatment: therapeutic diphenylcyclopropenone sensitization with weekly scalp DPC. RNA extraction used unfractionated whole blood as the source of total RNA. The CDR3 is 19 residues long. V shed 3 bases and J shed 3 bases, with 24 bases lying between them. The germline CDR1 and CDR2 sequences are KGHSH and LQKENI. The receptor's source is a woman aged 40 to 50 with alopecia areata. Some clones in this sample may be carry-over from other donors' samples. The material was whole blood, obtained in connection with sensitization to the hapten diphenylcyclopropenone (DPC). The V and J genes are TRBV18 and TRBJ2-1; D gene uncertain. DNA of the CDR3: TGTGCCAGCTCACCTTTCTCCAGAAGAGATTCAGCCGACTACAATGAGCAGTTCTTC. Its translation: CASSPFSRRDSADYNEQFF.